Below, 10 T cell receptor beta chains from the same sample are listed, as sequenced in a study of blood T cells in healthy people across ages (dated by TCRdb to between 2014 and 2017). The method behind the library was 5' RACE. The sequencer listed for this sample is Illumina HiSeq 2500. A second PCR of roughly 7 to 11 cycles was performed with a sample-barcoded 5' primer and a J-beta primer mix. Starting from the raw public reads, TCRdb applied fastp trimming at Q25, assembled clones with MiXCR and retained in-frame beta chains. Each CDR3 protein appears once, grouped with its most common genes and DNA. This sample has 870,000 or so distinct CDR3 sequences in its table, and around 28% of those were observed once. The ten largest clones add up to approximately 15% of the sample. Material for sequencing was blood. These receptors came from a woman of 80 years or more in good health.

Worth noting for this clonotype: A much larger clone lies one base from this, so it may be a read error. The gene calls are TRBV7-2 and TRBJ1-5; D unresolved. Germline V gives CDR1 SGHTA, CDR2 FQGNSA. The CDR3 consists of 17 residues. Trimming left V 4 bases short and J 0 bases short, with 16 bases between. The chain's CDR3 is CASSSGLYTNSNQPQHF. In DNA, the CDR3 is TGTGCCAGCAGCTCGGGCCTCTACACTAATAGCAATCAGCCCCAGCATTTT.

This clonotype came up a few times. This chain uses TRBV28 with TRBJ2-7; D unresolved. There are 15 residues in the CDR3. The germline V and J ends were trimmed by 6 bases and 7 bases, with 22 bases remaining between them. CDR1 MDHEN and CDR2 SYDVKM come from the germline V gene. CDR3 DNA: TGTGCCAGCAGGTCGACATATGGACCCAACGAAGAGCAGTACTTC. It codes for CASRSTYGPNEEQYF.

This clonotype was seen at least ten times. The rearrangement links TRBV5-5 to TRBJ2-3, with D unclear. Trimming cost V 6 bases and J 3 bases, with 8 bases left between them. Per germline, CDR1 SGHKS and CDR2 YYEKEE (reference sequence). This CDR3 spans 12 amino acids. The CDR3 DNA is TGTGCCAGCACTCACGGGACAGATACGCAGTATTTT. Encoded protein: CASTHGTDTQYF.

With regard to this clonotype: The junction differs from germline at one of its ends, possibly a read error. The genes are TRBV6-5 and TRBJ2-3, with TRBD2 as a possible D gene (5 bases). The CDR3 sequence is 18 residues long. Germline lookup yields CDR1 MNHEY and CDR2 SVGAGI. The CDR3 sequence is CACSYSVMSEGGTDTQYF. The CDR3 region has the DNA TGTGCCTGCAGTTACTCGGTCATGAGCGAGGGAGGCACAGATACGCAGTATTTT.

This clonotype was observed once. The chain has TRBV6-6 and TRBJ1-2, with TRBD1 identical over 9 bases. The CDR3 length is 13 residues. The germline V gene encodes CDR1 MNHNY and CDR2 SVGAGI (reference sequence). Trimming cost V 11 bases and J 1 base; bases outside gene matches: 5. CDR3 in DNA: TGTGCCCTGGGACAGGGCGATAACTATGGCTACACCTTC. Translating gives CALGQGDNYGYTF.

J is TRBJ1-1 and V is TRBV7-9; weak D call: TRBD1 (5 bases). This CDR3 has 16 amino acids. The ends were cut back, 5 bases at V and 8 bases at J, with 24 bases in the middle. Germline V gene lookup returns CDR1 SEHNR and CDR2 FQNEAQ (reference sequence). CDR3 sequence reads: CASSILGGGREVEAFF. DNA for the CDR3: TGTGCCAGCAGCATCCTTGGGGGGGGACGGGAAGTAGAAGCTTTCTTT.

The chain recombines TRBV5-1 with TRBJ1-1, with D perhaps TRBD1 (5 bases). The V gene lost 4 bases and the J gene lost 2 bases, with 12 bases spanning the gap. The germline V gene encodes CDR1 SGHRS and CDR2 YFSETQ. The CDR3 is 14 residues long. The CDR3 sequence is CASSVQGSNTEAFF. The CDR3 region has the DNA TGCGCCAGCAGCGTGCAGGGTTCCAACACTGAAGCTTTCTTT.

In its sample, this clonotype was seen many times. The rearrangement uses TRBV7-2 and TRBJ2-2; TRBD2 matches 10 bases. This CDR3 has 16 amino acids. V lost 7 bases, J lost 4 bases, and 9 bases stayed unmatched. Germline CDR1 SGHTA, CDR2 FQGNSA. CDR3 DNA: TGTGCCAGCACCAAAGCGGGGGGGCTGACCACCGGGGAGCTGTTTTTT. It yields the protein CASTKAGGLTTGELFF. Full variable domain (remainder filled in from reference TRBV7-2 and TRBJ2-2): GAGVSQSPSNKVTEKGKDVELRCDPISGHTALYWYRQSLGQGLEFLIYFQGNSAPDKSGLPSDRFSAERTGGSVSTLTIQRTQQEDSAVYLCASTKAGGLTTGELFFGEGSRLTVL.

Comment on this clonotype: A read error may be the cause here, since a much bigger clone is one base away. Here the CDR3 reads CASSLAVTRSAEQFF. DNA for the CDR3: TGTGCCAGCAGCTTAGCTGTCACCAGGAGTGCTGAGCAGTTCTTC. The chain combines TRBV11-2 with TRBJ2-1; D remains unclear. The CDR3 consists of 15 residues. Looked up from germline, CDR1 is SGHAT and CDR2 is FQNNGV. Trimming shortened V by 1 base and J by 9 bases, and 16 bases separated the two germline ends.

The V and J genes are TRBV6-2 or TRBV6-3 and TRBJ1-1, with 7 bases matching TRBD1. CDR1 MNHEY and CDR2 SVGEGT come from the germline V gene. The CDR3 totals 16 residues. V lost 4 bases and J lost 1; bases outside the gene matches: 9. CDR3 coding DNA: TGTGCCAGCAGTTTCCCCACGGGACAGCCGAACACTGAAGCTTTCTTT. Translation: CASSFPTGQPNTEAFF.